The TCR beta chain described here comes from a study of control samples from healthy donors and cancer patients. Clones were read by immunoSEQ multiplex PCR, and TCRdb kept only the in-frame ones, dropping some. The table includes about 160,000 clones, around nine tenths detected once. Germline-derived CDR1 and CDR2 are MNHEY and SVGEGT. This CDR3 comprises 14 residues. The V and J ends lost 4 bases and 3 bases respectively, with 10 bases between them. This TCR came from a young man in good health. The chain carries TRBV6-2 or TRBV6-3 and TRBJ1-5; D gene unclear. Sequencing was done on a sample of blood. CDR3 sequence: CASSSYGDNQPQHF. In DNA form, the CDR3 reads TGTGCCAGCAGTTCCTATGGGGACAATCAGCCCCAGCATTTT.